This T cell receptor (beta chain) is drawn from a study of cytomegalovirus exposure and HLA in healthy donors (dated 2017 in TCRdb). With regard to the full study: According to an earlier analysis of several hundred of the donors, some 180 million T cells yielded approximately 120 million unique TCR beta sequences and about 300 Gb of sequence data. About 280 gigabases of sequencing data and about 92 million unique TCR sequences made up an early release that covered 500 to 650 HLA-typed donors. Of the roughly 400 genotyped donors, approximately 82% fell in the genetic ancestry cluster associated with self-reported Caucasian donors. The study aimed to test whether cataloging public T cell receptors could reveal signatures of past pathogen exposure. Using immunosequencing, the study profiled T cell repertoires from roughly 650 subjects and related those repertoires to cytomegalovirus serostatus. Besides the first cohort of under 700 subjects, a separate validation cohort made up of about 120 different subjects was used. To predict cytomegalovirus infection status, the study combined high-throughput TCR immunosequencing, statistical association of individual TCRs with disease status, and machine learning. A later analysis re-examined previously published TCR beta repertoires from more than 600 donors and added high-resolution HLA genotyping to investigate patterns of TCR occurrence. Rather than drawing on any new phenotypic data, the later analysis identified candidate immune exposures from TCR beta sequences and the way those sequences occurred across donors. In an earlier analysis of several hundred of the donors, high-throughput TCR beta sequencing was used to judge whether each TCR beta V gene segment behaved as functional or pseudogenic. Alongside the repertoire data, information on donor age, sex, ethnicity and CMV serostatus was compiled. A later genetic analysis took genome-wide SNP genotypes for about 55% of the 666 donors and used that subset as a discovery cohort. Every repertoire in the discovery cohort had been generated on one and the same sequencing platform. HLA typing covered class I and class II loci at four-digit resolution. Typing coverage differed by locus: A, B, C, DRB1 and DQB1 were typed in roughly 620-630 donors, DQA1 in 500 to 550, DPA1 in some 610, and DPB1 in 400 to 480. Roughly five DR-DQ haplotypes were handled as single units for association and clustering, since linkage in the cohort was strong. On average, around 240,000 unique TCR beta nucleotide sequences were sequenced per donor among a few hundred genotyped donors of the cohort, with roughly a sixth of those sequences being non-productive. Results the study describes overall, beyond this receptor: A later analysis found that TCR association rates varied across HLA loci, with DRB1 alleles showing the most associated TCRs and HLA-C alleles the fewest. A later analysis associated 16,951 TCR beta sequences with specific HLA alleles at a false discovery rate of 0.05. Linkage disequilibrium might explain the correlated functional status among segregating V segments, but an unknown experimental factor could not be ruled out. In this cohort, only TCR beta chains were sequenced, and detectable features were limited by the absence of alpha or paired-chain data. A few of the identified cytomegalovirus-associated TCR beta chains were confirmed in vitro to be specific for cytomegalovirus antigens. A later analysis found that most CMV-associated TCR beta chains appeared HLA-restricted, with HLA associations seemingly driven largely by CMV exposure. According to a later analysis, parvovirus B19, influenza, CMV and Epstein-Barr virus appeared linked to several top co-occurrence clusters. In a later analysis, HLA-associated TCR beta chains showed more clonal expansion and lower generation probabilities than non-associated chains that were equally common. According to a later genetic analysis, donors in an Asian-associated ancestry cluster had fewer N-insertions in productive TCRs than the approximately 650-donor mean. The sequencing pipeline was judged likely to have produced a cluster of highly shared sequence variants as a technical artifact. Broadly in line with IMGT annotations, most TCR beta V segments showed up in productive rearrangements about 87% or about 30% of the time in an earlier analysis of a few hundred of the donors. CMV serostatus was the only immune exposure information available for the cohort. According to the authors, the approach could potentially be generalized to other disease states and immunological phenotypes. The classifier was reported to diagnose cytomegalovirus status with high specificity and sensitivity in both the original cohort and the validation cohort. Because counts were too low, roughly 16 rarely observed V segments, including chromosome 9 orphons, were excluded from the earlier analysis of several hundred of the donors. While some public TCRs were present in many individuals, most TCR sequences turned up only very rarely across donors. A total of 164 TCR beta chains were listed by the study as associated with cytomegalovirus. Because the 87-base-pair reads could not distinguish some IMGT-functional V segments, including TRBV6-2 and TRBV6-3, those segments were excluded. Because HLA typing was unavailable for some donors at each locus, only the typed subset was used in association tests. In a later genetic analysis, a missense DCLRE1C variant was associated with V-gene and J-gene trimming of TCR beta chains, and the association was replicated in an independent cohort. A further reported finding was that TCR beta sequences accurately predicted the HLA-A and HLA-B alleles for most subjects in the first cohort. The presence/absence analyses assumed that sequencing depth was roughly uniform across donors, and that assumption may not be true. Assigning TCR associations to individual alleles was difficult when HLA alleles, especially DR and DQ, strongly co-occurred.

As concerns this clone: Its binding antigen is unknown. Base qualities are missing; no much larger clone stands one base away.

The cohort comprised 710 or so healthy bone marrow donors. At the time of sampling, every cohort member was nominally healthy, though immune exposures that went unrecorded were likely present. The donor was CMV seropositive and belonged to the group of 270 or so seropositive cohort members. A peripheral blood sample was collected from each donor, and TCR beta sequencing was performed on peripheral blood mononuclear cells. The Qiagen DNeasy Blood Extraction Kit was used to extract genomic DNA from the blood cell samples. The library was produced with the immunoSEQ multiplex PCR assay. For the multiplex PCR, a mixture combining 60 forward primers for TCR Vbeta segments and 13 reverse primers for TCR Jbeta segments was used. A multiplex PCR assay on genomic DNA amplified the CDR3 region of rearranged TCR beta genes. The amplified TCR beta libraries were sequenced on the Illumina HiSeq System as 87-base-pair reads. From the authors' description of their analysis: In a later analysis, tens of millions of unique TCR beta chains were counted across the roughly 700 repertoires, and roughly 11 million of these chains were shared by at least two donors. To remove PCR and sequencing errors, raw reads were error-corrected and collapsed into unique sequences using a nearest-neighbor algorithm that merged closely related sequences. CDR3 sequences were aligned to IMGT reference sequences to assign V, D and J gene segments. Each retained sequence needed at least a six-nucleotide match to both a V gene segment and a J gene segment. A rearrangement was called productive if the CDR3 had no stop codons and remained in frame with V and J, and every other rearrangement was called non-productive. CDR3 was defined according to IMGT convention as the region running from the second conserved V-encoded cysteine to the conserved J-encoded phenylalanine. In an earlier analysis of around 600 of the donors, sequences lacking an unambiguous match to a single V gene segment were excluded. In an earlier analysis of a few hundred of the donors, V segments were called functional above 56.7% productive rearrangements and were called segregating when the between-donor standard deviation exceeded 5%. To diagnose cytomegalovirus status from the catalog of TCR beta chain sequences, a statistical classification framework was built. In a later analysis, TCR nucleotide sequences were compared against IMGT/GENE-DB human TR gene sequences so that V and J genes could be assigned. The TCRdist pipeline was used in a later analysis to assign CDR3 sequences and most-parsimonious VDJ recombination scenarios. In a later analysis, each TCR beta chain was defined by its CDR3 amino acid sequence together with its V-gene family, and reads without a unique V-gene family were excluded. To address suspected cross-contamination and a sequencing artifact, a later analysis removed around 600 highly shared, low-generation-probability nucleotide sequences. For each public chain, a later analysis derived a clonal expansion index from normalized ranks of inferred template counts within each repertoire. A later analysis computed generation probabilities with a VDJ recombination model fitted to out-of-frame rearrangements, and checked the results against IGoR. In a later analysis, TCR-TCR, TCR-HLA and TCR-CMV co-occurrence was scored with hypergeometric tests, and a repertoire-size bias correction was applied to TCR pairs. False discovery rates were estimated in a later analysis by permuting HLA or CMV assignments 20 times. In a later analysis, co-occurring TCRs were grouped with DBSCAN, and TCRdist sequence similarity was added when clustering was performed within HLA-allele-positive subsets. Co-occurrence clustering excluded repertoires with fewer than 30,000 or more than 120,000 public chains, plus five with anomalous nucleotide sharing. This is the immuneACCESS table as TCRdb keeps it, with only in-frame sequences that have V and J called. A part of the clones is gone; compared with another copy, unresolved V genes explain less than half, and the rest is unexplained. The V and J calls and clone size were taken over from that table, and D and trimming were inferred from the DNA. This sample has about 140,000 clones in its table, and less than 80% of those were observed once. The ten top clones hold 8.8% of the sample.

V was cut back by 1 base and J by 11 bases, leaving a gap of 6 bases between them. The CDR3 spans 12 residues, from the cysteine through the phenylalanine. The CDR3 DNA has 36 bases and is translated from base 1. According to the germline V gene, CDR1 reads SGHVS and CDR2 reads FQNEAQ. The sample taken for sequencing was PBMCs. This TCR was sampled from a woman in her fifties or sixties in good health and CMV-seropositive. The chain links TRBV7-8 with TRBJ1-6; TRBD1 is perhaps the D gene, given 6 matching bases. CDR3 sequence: CASSLDRAPLHF. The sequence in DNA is TGTGCCAGCAGCTTAGACAGGGCACCCCTCCACTTT.